The 23 T cell receptor beta chains below were found in one sample sequenced in a study of radiotherapy plus CTLA-4 blockade in lung cancer (dated by TCRdb to the late 2010s). The library was prepared using the immunoSEQ multiplex PCR assay. As stored in TCRdb, this immuneACCESS dataset retains in-frame rearrangements with V and J assigned. A fraction of the clones does not appear; measured against another copy, unresolved V genes explain less than half of the discrepancy, and the remainder lacks a known reason. The sample table records approximately 67,000 clones; around 86% of these occur just once. The ten largest clones add up to roughly 4% of the sample. The sequences come from peripheral blood, collected from a patient treated with radiotherapy plus ipilimumab. These receptors all stem from a human donor with non-small cell lung cancer who had a partial response to radiotherapy plus ipilimumab.

The chain carries TRBV2 and TRBJ1-1; no clear D. V was cut by 5 bases and J by 6 bases, with 7 bases left in between. The CDR3 has 11 residues. From germline, CDR1 is SNHLY and CDR2 FYNNEI. The CDR3 sequence is CASSRESEAFF. The CDR3 DNA follows: TGTGCCAGCAGTCGGGAGTCTGAAGCTTTCTTT.

This clone showed up just once. The rearrangement uses TRBV7-9 and TRBJ2-3; the match to TRBD1 covers 12 bases. Trimming took 5 bases from V and 5 from J; bases not matched to a gene: 8. The germline V gene has CDR1 SEHNR and CDR2 FQNEAQ (reference sequence). The CDR3 length is 16 residues. Written as DNA, the CDR3 is TGTGCCAGCAGCGAGAAAGGGACAGGGGGCCAAGATACGCAGTATTTT. This sequence encodes CASSEKGTGGQDTQYF.

In its sample, this clone was seen once. The CDR3 DNA sequence: TGTGCCAGCAGTGGGGGACTAGAGTACAATGAGCAGTTCTTC. Protein product: CASSGGLEYNEQFF. This chain connects TRBV6-1 to TRBJ2-1; 8 bases agree with TRBD2. This CDR3 is built from 14 residues. V was pared by 4 bases and J by 4 bases, with 3 bases of the junction left unmatched. CDR1 is MNHNS and CDR2 is SASEGT in the germline V gene.

This clone was observed a handful of times. V and J are TRBV6-6 and TRBJ2-7; TRBD1 agrees at 8 bases. This CDR3 is built from 14 residues. V shed 5 bases, J shed 7 bases, and the junction held 10 bases outside the gene matches. CDR1 and CDR2 from the germline V gene are MNHNY and SVGAGI (reference sequence). CDR3 sequence: CASSQGTGQGEQYF. CDR3 in DNA: TGTGCCAGCAGTCAAGGGACAGGCCAGGGAGAGCAGTACTTC.

The chain couples TRBV5-4 to TRBJ2-7; TRBD2 agrees at 16 bases. The germline gives CDR1 SGHNT, CDR2 YYREEE (reference sequence). Losses at the gene ends were 3 bases for V and 6 bases for J; bases not matched to a gene: 18. The CDR3 sequence is 20 residues long. DNA for the CDR3: TGTGCCAGCAGCTGGGGGGGACCCGTGGGACTAGCGGGAGGGGACGGCGAGCAGTACTTC. Residues: CASSWGGPVGLAGGDGEQYF. Using reference TRBV5-4 and TRBJ2-7 for the parts outside the CDR3, the full variable domain is ETGVTQSPTHLIKTRGQQVTLRCSSQSGHNTVSWYQQALGQGPQFIFQYYREEENGRGNFPPRFSGLQFPNYSSELNVNALELDDSALYLCASSWGGPVGLAGGDGEQYFGPGTRLTVT.

The V and J genes are TRBV5-1 and TRBJ1-5; no firm D call. The ends were cut back, 0 bases at V and 4 bases at J, with 5 bases in the middle. The CDR3 sequence is 13 residues long. Germline loops: CDR1 SGHRS, CDR2 YFSETQ. The CDR3 nucleotides are TGCGCCAGCAGCTTGGGCGAGAATCAGCCCCAGCATTTT. This sequence encodes CASSLGENQPQHF.

The genes are TRBV4-1 and TRBJ2-5; 16 bases fit TRBD2. CDR3 size: 19 residues. J was trimmed by 3 bases and V by 1 base; bases with no gene match: 8. Germline-derived CDR1 and CDR2 are MGHRA and YSYEKL. As DNA, the CDR3 is TGCGCCAGCAGCCAAGCCGCCCTGGGACTAGCGGGAGGGGAAGAGACCCAGTACTTC. This gives the protein CASSQAALGLAGGEETQYF.

This clone occurred a few times. Here the CDR3 DNA reads TGTGCCTGGAGTGTAGAAGGGAGGGGTACTGAAGCTTTCTTT. This sequence encodes CAWSVEGRGTEAFF. The chain recombines TRBV30 with TRBJ1-1, with D perhaps TRBD1 (5 bases). The CDR3 spans 14 residues. V gave up 0 bases and J gave up 5 bases, with 13 bases separating them. From germline, CDR1 is GTSNPN and CDR2 SVGIG (reference sequence).

The rearrangement joins TRBV2 to TRBJ2-1; 15 bases fit TRBD2. CDR3 length equals 15 residues. The V gene's germline CDR1 is SNHLY and CDR2 FYNNEI. V was clipped by 9 bases and J by 12 bases; unmatched bases: 12. In nucleotides, the CDR3 is TGTGCCAGAGGTGGACTAGCGGGAGGGCCGAGGGTGCAGTTCTTC. It is translated as CARGGLAGGPRVQFF.

The chain joins TRBV29-1 to TRBJ2-1, with D unclear. Per germline, CDR1 SQVTM and CDR2 ANQGSEA. The V end lost 3 bases, the J end lost 2 bases, and 17 bases lay between the germline ends. The CDR3 is made up of 16 amino acids. CDR3 nucleotides: TGCAGCGTTGATAGTAAAGAGGCCGGCGCCTACAATGAGCAGTTCTTC. It codes for CSVDSKEAGAYNEQFF.

The V call is TRBV5-6, the J call TRBJ1-1, with TRBD1 as a possible D gene (5 bases). The CDR3 loop spans 12 amino acids. V was cut by 0 bases and J by 11 bases, with 11 bases left in between. Germline-derived CDR1 and CDR2 are SGHDT and YYEEEE. For the CDR3, the DNA is TGTGCCAGCAGCTTGGCCGGGGGGTGGGCTTTCTTT. This encodes CASSLAGGWAFF.

This clone was counted a single time. The V and J genes are TRBV6-1 and TRBJ2-6, with 8 bases aligning to TRBD1. CDR1 is MNHNS, CDR2 SASEGT, per germline. V lost 4 bases to trimming and J lost 1 base; unmatched junction nucleotides: 6. CDR3 length equals 17 residues. The CDR3 DNA follows: TGTGCCAGCAGTGGGACAGGGTTCTTATCTGGGGCCAACGTCCTGACTTTC. Its translation is CASSGTGFLSGANVLTF.

The V and J genes are TRBV5-3 and TRBJ2-7; TRBD1 might be the D (5 bases). TRBV5-3 is classed as an ORF, of uncertain function. This CDR3 is built from 18 residues. Trimming cost V 1 base and J 4 bases, with 24 bases left between them. CDR3 nucleotide sequence: TGTGCCAGAAGCTTGTTAGGGCTCCGGACACAGAATTCTTACGAGCAGTACTTC. Protein product: CARSLLGLRTQNSYEQYF.

The genes are TRBV28 and TRBJ1-1; D gene unclear. Germline CDR1 MDHEN, CDR2 SYDVKM. The CDR3 has 16 residues. The ends were cut back, 5 bases at V and 6 bases at J, with 22 bases in the middle. The CDR3 sequence is CASSRHGLGEFPEAFF. DNA for the CDR3: TGTGCCAGCAGTCGTCACGGCCTTGGAGAGTTTCCTGAAGCTTTCTTT.

The V call is TRBV28, the J call TRBJ1-2; 8 bases agree with TRBD1. The CDR3 sequence is 14 residues long. V shed 7 bases and J 6 bases; nucleotides not matched to a gene: 10. Germline V gives CDR1 MDHEN, CDR2 SYDVKM. CDR3 protein: CASTTPRDRNGYTF. The CDR3 bases are TGTGCCAGCACCACACCTAGGGACAGGAATGGCTACACCTTC.

This clone showed up just once. This chain links TRBV25-1 with TRBJ1-2, with D tentatively TRBD1 (5 bases). Germline V CDR1 and CDR2: MGHDK, SYGVNS. V was pared by 3 bases and J by 0 bases, with 11 bases between. The CDR3 extends over 15 amino acids. CDR3 DNA sequence: TGTGCCAGCAGTGACCGCAGGGTTTCTAACTATGGCTACACCTTC. Its translation: CASSDRRVSNYGYTF.

V and J are TRBV25-1 and TRBJ1-1, with a possible D match to TRBD1 (6 bases). The V gene's germline CDR1 is MGHDK and CDR2 SYGVNS. The CDR3 consists of 16 residues. Trimming took 1 base from V and 0 from J, leaving 12 bases between them. CDR3 coding DNA: TGTGCCAGCAGTGAATTAGGTGCAGGGGTGAACACTGAAGCTTTCTTT. This translates into CASSELGAGVNTEAFF.

The genes are TRBV4-1 and TRBJ2-5; TRBD1 matches at 10 bases. The V gene end was trimmed by 4 bases and the J gene end by 5 bases; junction bases not matched to a gene: 7. CDR3 length: 15 residues. Germline values: CDR1 MGHRA, CDR2 YSYEKL. CDR3: CASSLTGGESETQYF. The CDR3 bases are TGCGCCAGCAGCCTGACAGGGGGCGAATCGGAGACCCAGTACTTC.

The chain links TRBV4-2 to TRBJ2-7, with TRBD2 matching 12 bases. Per germline, CDR1 LGHNA and CDR2 YNFKEQ. V trimming: 1 base; J trimming: 3 bases; junction bases outside the gene matches: 1. The CDR3 sequence is 15 residues long. The CDR3 loop is CASSQGTSGNYEQYF. CDR3 DNA: TGTGCCAGCAGCCAAGGGACTAGCGGGAACTACGAGCAGTACTTC.

This sequence joins TRBV29-1 and TRBJ2-3, with TRBD1 matching over 12 bases. This CDR3 contains 10 residues. Germline CDR1 SQVTM, CDR2 ANQGSEA. V lost 7 bases, J lost 15 bases, and 5 bases stayed unmatched. The chain's CDR3 is CSAGTGGEYF. The CDR3 DNA sequence: TGCAGCGCTGGGACAGGGGGCGAATATTTT.

The chain joins TRBV5-4 to TRBJ2-7, with 9 bases matching TRBD1. The V gene end was trimmed by 7 bases and the J gene end by 5 bases; junction bases not matched to a gene: 13. The CDR3 length is 15 residues. The germline V gene encodes CDR1 SGHNT and CDR2 YYREEE (reference sequence). CDR3 sequence: CASAQQGAGLHEQYF. CDR3 sequence (DNA): TGTGCCAGCGCACAACAGGGGGCTGGGCTCCACGAGCAGTACTTC.

This chain connects TRBV6-6 to TRBJ2-5; D possibly corresponds to TRBD2 (6 bases). The CDR3 has 14 residues. Germline-derived CDR1 and CDR2 are MNHNY and SVGAGI (reference sequence). The germline V and J ends were trimmed by 0 bases and 6 bases, with 11 bases remaining between them. CDR3 nucleotides: TGTGCCAGCAGTTACTCCACTAGCACTCAGACCCAGTACTTC. Protein: CASSYSTSTQTQYF.

The V and J genes are TRBV28 and TRBJ1-2; 7 nucleotides align to TRBD1. CDR3 size: 15 residues. Looked up from germline, CDR1 is MDHEN and CDR2 is SYDVKM. With 1 base clipped from V and 7 bases from J, the junction kept 9 bases outside the gene matches. The CDR3 sequence is CASSLYGQGDSGYTF. DNA of the CDR3: TGTGCCAGCAGTTTATATGGGCAGGGGGACTCTGGCTACACCTTC.